This TCR beta chain appears in the sequencing data of a study of T cells in Graves' hyperthyroidism and ophthalmopathy. RNA transcripts gave rise to amplified TCR beta CDR3 regions. TCR CDR3 underwent first-round RT-PCR with the HTBI primer set. TCRdb analysed the multiplex PCR reads with MiXCR anew, one entry per CDR3 protein. The table has about 350,000 distinct CDR3 sequences, roughly an eighth seen once. Orbital computed tomography, thyroid ultrasound, serum thyroxine and TRAb, and clinical symptoms together informed the diagnoses. Out of about 10 ml of fresh peripheral blood came the PBMCs. This clonotype appeared many times. Germline V gives CDR1 MNHNS, CDR2 SASEGT. J lost 11 bases, V lost 4 bases, and 22 bases had no gene match. There are 17 residues in the CDR3.

Sequences were obtained from blood. The origin of this receptor is a middle-aged woman with Graves' ophthalmopathy. This sequence joins TRBV6-1 and TRBJ2-7; TRBD2 aligns across 8 bases. The CDR3 DNA reads as TGTGCCAGCAGTGTTCTCCCAGACGGGGGGGACGTTAGGGTTGAGTACTTC. This gives the protein CASSVLPDGGDVRVEYF.